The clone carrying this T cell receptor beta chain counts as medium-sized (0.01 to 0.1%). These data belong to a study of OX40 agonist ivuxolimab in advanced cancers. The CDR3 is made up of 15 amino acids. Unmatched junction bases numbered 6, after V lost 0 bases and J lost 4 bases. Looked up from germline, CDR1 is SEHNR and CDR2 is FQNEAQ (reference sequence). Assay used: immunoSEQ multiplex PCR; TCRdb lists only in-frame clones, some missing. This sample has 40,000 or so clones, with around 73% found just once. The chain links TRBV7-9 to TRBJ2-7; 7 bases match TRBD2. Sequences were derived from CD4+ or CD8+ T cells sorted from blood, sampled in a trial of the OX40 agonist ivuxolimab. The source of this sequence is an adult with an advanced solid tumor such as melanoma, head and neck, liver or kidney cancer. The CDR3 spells CASSLAGTTVYEQYF. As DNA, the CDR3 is TGTGCCAGCAGCTTAGCAGGGACTACCGTTTACGAGCAGTACTTC.